The next 28 T cell receptor beta chains were all read from a single sample in a study of cytomegalovirus exposure and HLA in healthy donors. The study ran its PCR with 60 Vbeta and 13 Jbeta primers. TCRdb's table, derived via immunoSEQ multiplex PCR, lists solely in-frame clones and lacks some. The table records around 150,000 clones, 70% to 80% of them present only once. The sequenced material came from PBMCs. These receptors originate from a woman in her forties or fifties in good health and CMV-seronegative.

The chain recombines TRBV19 with TRBJ1-5; 7 nucleotides match TRBD1. Germline V CDR1 and CDR2: LNHDA, SQIVND (reference sequence). The trim removed 3 bases at V and 3 bases at J, leaving 5 bases unmatched. CDR3 size: 15 residues. CDR3 DNA sequence: TGTGCCAGTAGTATGACAGGGATGCTCAATCAGCCCCAGCATTTT. Its translation: CASSMTGMLNQPQHF.

This clone was recorded once. The V call is TRBV5-1, the J call TRBJ1-1, with 11 nucleotides matching TRBD1. The CDR3 contains 14 residues. Losses at the gene ends were 5 bases for V and 5 bases for J; bases not matched to a gene: 5. Germline CDR1 is SGHRS and CDR2 is YFSETQ. The CDR3 sequence is CASRTGTGGTEAFF. CDR3 bases: TGCGCCAGCAGAACCGGGACAGGGGGAACTGAAGCTTTCTTT.

The chain uses TRBV5-1 and TRBJ2-7; 11 positions match TRBD2. Trimming cost V 2 bases and J 6 bases; bases outside gene matches: 7. Germline loops: CDR1 SGHRS, CDR2 YFSETQ. The CDR3 has 15 residues. CDR3 nucleotide sequence: TGCGCCAGCAGCTTCGGGACTAGCGGCGCTCGCGAGCAGTACTTC. Protein sequence: CASSFGTSGAREQYF. The variable domain in full, completed from reference TRBV5-1 and TRBJ2-7, reads KAGVTQTPRYLIKTRGQQVTLSCSPISGHRSVSWYQQTPGQGLQFLFEYFSETQRNKGNFPGRFSGRQFSNSRSEMNVSTLELGDSALYLCASSFGTSGAREQYFGPGTRLTVT.

V gene TRBV5-4 combines with J gene TRBJ1-1; D possibly corresponds to TRBD1 (5 bases). From germline, CDR1 is SGHNT and CDR2 YYREEE (reference sequence). Trimming removed 4 bases from V and 1 base from J, with 11 bases in between. The CDR3 has 14 residues. The CDR3 nucleotides are TGTGCCAGCAGCCCCGGGGGGAGGAACACTGAAGCTTTCTTT. It codes for CASSPGGRNTEAFF.

The V call is TRBV5-4, the J call TRBJ2-7, with 10 nucleotides matching TRBD2. This CDR3 contains 14 residues. V dropped 4 bases and J dropped 4; count of bases not matched to a gene: 5. Germline assignment: CDR1 SGHNT and CDR2 YYREEE (reference sequence). This chain's CDR3 is CASSRTSGMYEQYF. CDR3 coding DNA: TGTGCCAGCAGCCGCACTAGCGGGATGTACGAGCAGTACTTC.

This clone was counted only a few times. The rearrangement joins TRBV10-3 to TRBJ2-1; D is perhaps TRBD1 (5 bases). This CDR3 contains 15 residues. V was cut by 5 bases and J by 0 bases, with 11 bases left in between. Germline V lookup: CDR1 ENHRY, CDR2 SYGVKD. CDR3 DNA: TGTGCCATCAGTCTACAGGCGAGCTCCTACAATGAGCAGTTCTTC. This gives the protein CAISLQASSYNEQFF.

The chain carries TRBV5-4 and TRBJ1-6, with a tentative D call TRBD1 (6 bases). Germline V gives CDR1 SGHNT, CDR2 YYREEE (reference sequence). V was cut by 1 base and J by 8 bases, with 10 bases left in between. The CDR3 runs 14 residues. CDR3 sequence: CASSLTGIDSPLHF. The CDR3 coding sequence is TGTGCCAGCAGCTTGACAGGGATCGATTCACCCCTCCACTTT.

The chain has TRBV6-6 and TRBJ1-6, with 8 bases matching TRBD1. The trim removed 7 bases at V and 6 bases at J, leaving 5 bases unmatched. CDR1 is MNHNY, CDR2 SVGAGI, per germline (reference sequence). The CDR3 sequence is 14 residues long. In DNA, the CDR3 is TGTGCCAGCAAACGGACAGGGAGTAATTCACCCCTCCACTTT. It yields the protein CASKRTGSNSPLHF.

The chain links TRBV7-6 to TRBJ2-5; D is ambiguous. This CDR3 is 13 amino acids long. Germline loops: CDR1 SGHVS, CDR2 FNYEAQ. V was pared by 5 bases and J by 4 bases, with 11 bases between. CDR3 bases: TGTGCCAGCAGCCCGATTATCGGAGAGACCCAGTACTTC. Translating it yields CASSPIIGETQYF.

This chain links TRBV29-1 with TRBJ2-1; no clear D gene. This CDR3 has 13 residues. Trimming removed 6 bases from V and 3 bases from J, with 12 bases in between. Germline loops: CDR1 SQVTM, CDR2 ANQGSEA. The CDR3 DNA sequence: TGCAGCGTCGCCTTCGGTGACTACAATGAGCAGTTCTTC. Residues: CSVAFGDYNEQFF.

The chain couples TRBV11-2 to TRBJ2-1; 11 bases map to TRBD2. There are 15 residues in the CDR3. Trimming removed 5 bases from V and 5 bases from J; junction bases left unmatched: 5. In germline, CDR1 is SGHAT, CDR2 FQNNGV. The CDR3 coding sequence is TGTGCCAGCAGCCCGACTAGCGGGATTCACAATGAGCAGTTCTTC. It translates to CASSPTSGIHNEQFF.

The rearrangement uses TRBV6-5 and TRBJ2-1; TRBD2 agrees at 9 bases. The CDR3 extends over 15 amino acids. After removal of 4 bases from V and 9 bases from J, the junction contained 10 bases not matched to a gene. Per germline, CDR1 MNHEY and CDR2 SVGAGI. The CDR3: CASSSNRRGGGEQFF. CDR3 coding DNA: TGTGCCAGCAGTTCGAATAGGCGGGGGGGTGGTGAGCAGTTCTTC.

This clone is a singleton in its sample. The chain joins TRBV5-1 to TRBJ2-3; TRBD2 agrees at 8 bases. In germline, CDR1 is SGHRS, CDR2 YFSETQ. V gave up 4 bases and J gave up 5 bases; unmatched junction bases: 9. CDR3 length: 15 residues. The CDR3 protein is CASSRGGQQGDTQYF. For the CDR3, the DNA is TGCGCCAGCAGCCGGGGGGGGCAGCAGGGAGATACGCAGTATTTT.

The chain joins TRBV29-1 to TRBJ2-4, with D perhaps TRBD1 (6 bases). CDR1 SQVTM and CDR2 ANQGSEA come from the germline V gene. V dropped 1 base and J dropped 1 base, with 14 bases sitting between them. CDR3 length: 16 residues. The CDR3 here is CSVEGGTTAAKNIQYF. The CDR3 DNA is TGCAGCGTTGAAGGGGGGACAACCGCTGCCAAAAACATTCAGTACTTC.

The rearrangement uses TRBV29-1 and TRBJ2-1; D gene ambiguous. The CDR3 runs 13 residues. Trimming removed 6 bases from V and 0 bases from J, with 9 bases in between. The germline V gene encodes CDR1 SQVTM and CDR2 ANQGSEA. The DNA of the CDR3 is TGCAGCGTACTACAACCCTCCTACAATGAGCAGTTCTTC. Translating gives CSVLQPSYNEQFF.

V and J are TRBV5-1 and TRBJ1-5, with TRBD1 identical over 7 bases. The trim removed 2 bases at V and 2 bases at J, leaving 7 bases unmatched. This CDR3 region has 16 residues. Germline values: CDR1 SGHRS, CDR2 YFSETQ. CDR3: CASSFGDSGGNQPQHF. The CDR3 DNA reads TGCGCCAGCAGCTTCGGGGACAGTGGTGGCAATCAGCCCCAGCATTTT.

There are a few counts of this clone. V is TRBV4-3 and J is TRBJ2-1; a weak D match, TRBD2 (5 bases). The germline V gene encodes CDR1 LGHNA and CDR2 YSLEER. V shed 0 bases and J shed 11 bases, with 17 bases lying between them. The CDR3 is 15 amino acids. The CDR3, as DNA: TGCGCCAGCAGCCAAGATGGAGGTAACTTCGTCCAGCAGTTCTTC. As protein: CASSQDGGNFVQQFF.

V is TRBV9 and J is TRBJ1-3, with TRBD1 matching over 10 bases. Germline V CDR1 and CDR2: SGDLS, YYNGEE. The CDR3 sequence is 16 residues long. V shed 2 bases, J shed 0 bases, and the junction held 2 bases outside the gene matches. CDR3 coding DNA: TGTGCCAGCAGCGTCGACAGGGGGCCCTCTGGAAACACCATATATTTT. Its protein is CASSVDRGPSGNTIYF. The full variable domain, its missing parts supplied by reference TRBV9 and TRBJ1-3, is DSGVTQTPKHLITATGQRVTLRCSPRSGDLSVYWYQQSLDQGLQFLIQYYNGEERAKGNILERFSAQQFPDLHSELNLSSLELGDSALYFCASSVDRGPSGNTIYFGEGSWLTVV.

The chain employs TRBV27 and TRBJ1-1; 12 bases are a match to TRBD1. The CDR3 extends over 17 amino acids. Germline assignment: CDR1 MNHEY and CDR2 SMNVEV (reference sequence). The V gene end was trimmed by 8 bases and the J gene end by 3 bases; junction bases not matched to a gene: 13. CDR3 nucleotide sequence: TGTGCCAGCCAAGAAGGGACAGGGGGCGCCCGGGACACTGAAGCTTTCTTT. This gives the protein CASQEGTGGARDTEAFF.

The CDR3 is CASSLRKGTVKNTEAFF. The CDR3 nucleotides are TGTGCCAGCAGTTTAAGGAAGGGGACAGTCAAGAACACTGAAGCTTTCTTT. The V gene is TRBV27, the J gene TRBJ1-1, with 7 bases that match TRBD1. This CDR3 contains 17 residues. Trimming cost V 2 bases and J 1 base; bases outside gene matches: 10. Germline lookup yields CDR1 MNHEY and CDR2 SMNVEV (reference sequence).

This chain links TRBV28 with TRBJ1-2, with a weak D call TRBD1 (6 bases). The CDR3 has 11 residues. Deletions cut 8 bases from V and 3 bases from J, with 7 bases between. Germline CDR1 and CDR2: MDHEN and SYDVKM. This CDR3 is CASSGDYGYTF. CDR3 coding DNA: TGTGCCAGCTCAGGGGACTATGGCTACACCTTC.

V usage is TRBV19 and J usage is TRBJ2-3, with D perhaps matching TRBD2 (5 bases). V lost 10 bases to trimming and J lost 1 base, with 21 bases between them. CDR3 length: 16 amino acids. Germline-derived CDR1 and CDR2 are LNHDA and SQIVND (reference sequence). This chain's CDR3 is CATRPRKEEGTDTQYF. DNA of the CDR3: TGTGCCACCCGACCTCGGAAGGAGGAGGGCACAGATACGCAGTATTTT.

V gene TRBV29-1 combines with J gene TRBJ2-5; 10 positions match TRBD1. Judging by the DNA end, TRBJ2-7 fits better; the J call may be wrong. CDR3 size: 19 residues. The germline gives CDR1 SQVTM, CDR2 ANQGSEA. The DNA for the CDR3 is TGCAGCGTTCTTGGACAGGGGGTTGAGGGCGGGAGGACCCCCTACGAGCAGTACTTC. This sequence encodes CSVLGQGVEGGRTPYEQYF.

The chain combines TRBV5-1 with TRBJ1-6; 11 positions agree with TRBD1. V lost 3 bases and J lost 10; bases outside the gene matches: 15. In germline, CDR1 is SGHRS, CDR2 YFSETQ. CDR3 size: 18 residues. In nucleotides, the CDR3 is TGCGCCAGCAGCTCCAACCGGGACAGGGGGGGGAGGGGCTCACCCCTCCACTTT. Its translation is CASSSNRDRGGRGSPLHF.

This clone was counted only a few times. The CDR3 protein is CASSSTYNEQFF. The CDR3 coding sequence is TGTGCCAGCAGCTCCACCTACAATGAGCAGTTCTTC. V and J are TRBV7-9 and TRBJ2-1; no clear D gene. Trimming took off 4 bases at V and 2 bases at J, with 3 bases between the two ends. The germline V gene has CDR1 SEHNR and CDR2 FQNEAQ (reference sequence). The CDR3 spans 12 residues. The full variable domain, its missing parts supplied by reference TRBV7-9 and TRBJ2-1, is DTGVSQNPRHKITKRGQNVTFRCDPISEHNRLYWYRQTLGQGPEFLTYFQNEAQLEKSRLLSDRFSAERPKGSFSTLEIQRTEQGDSAMYLCASSSTYNEQFFGPGTRLTVL.

The CDR3 loop is CASSQSKVQGFTYEQYF. The CDR3 nucleotides are TGTGCCAGCAGCCAAAGTAAGGTTCAGGGTTTCACCTACGAGCAGTACTTC. The chain couples TRBV14 to TRBJ2-7, with a possible D match to TRBD1 (5 bases). The V gene's germline CDR1 is SGHDN and CDR2 FVKESK. V lost 2 bases and J 2 bases, leaving 19 bases between the germline ends. This CDR3 region has 17 residues.

This clone was detected a few times. V usage is TRBV9 and J usage is TRBJ2-2; 8 nucleotides align to TRBD1. The CDR3 is made up of 16 amino acids. Per germline, CDR1 SGDLS and CDR2 YYNGEE. The junction had 11 bases not matched to a gene; V was cut back by 5 bases and J by 5 bases. The CDR3 bases are TGTGCCAGCAGATCCGCCCAGGGGGCGCGGACCGGGGAGCTGTTTTTT. Translation: CASRSAQGARTGELFF.

The rearrangement links TRBV5-1 to TRBJ2-7; D may be TRBD1 (6 bases). Germline lookup yields CDR1 SGHRS and CDR2 YFSETQ. CDR3 length: 16 amino acids. V was cut by 5 bases and J by 3 bases, with 21 bases left in between. The CDR3 protein is CASSGQGQPKFYEQYF. The CDR3 coding sequence is TGCGCCAGCAGTGGCCAAGGACAGCCGAAATTCTACGAGCAGTACTTC.